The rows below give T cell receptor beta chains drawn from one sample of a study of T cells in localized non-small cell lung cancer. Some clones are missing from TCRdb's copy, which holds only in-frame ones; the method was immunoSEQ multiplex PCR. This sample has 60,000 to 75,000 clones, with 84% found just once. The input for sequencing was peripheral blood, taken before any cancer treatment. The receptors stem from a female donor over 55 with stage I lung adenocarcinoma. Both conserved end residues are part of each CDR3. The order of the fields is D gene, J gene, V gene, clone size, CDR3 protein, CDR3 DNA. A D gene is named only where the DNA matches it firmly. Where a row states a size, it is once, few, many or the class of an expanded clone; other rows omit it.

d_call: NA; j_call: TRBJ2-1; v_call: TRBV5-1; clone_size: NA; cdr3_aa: CASSPDKGEQFF; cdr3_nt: TGCGCCAGCAGCCCGGACAAAGGCGAGCAGTTCTTC
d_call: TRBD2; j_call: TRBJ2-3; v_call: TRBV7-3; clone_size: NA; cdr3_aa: CASSSGLAGGTDTQYF; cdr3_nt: TGTGCCAGCAGCTCCGGACTAGCGGGGGGCACAGATACGCAGTATTTT
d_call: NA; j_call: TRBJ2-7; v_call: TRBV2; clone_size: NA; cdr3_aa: CASTWALGEQYF; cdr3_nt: TGTGCCAGCACCTGGGCCCTTGGCGAGCAGTACTTC
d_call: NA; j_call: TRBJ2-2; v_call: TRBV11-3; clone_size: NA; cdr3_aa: CASSQVREDTGELFF; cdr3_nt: TGTGCCAGCAGCCAAGTGAGGGAGGACACCGGGGAGCTGTTTTTT
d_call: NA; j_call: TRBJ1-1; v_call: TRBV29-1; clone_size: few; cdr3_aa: CSVGRDVLTNTEAFF; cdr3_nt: TGCAGCGTAGGTCGGGACGTATTGACTAACACTGAAGCTTTCTTT
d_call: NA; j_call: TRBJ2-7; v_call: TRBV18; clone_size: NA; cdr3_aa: CASSPPSATYEQYF; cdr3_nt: TGTGCCAGCTCACCACCTTCAGCGACCTACGAGCAGTACTTC
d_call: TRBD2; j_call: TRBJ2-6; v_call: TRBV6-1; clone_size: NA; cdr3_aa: CASSGKTSGANVLTF; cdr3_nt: TGTGCCAGTAGCGGGAAAACATCTGGGGCCAACGTCCTGACTTTC
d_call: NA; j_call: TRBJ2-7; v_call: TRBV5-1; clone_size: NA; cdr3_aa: CASSTEGYEQYF; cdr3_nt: TGCGCCAGCAGTACAGAGGGGTACGAGCAGTACTTC
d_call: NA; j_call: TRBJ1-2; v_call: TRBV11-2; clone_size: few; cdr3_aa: CASSSGTANYGYTF; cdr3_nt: TGTGCCAGCAGCTCTGGGACGGCGAACTATGGCTACACCTTC
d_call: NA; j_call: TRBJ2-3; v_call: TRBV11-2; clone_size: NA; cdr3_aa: CASSFRLADTQYF; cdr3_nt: TGTGCCAGCAGCTTTAGGCTAGCGGATACGCAGTATTTT
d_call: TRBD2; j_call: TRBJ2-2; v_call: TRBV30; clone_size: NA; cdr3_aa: CAWRAGVGELFF; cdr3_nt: TGTGCCTGGAGGGCGGGGGTCGGGGAGCTGTTTTTT
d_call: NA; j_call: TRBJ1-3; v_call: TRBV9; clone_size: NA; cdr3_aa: CASSDSGYSGNTIYF; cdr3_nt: TGTGCCAGCAGCGATTCAGGGTACTCTGGAAACACCATATATTTT
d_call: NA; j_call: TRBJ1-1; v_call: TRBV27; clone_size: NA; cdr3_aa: CASSLSIGSGNTEAFF; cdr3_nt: TGTGCCAGCAGTTTATCGATCGGCTCGGGGAACACTGAAGCTTTCTTT
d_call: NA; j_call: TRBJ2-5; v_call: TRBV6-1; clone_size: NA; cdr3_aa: CASSAGTKKTQYF; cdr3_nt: TGTGCCAGCAGTGCCGGGACGAAGAAGACCCAGTACTTC
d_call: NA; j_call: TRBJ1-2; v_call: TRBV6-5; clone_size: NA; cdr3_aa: CASSPGDYGYTF; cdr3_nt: TGTGCCAGCAGCCCCGGGGACTATGGCTACACCTTC
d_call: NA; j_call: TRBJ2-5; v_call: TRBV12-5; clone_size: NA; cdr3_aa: CASGPLGLPEIQYF; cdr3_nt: TGTGCTAGTGGTCCACTCGGACTTCCAGAGATCCAGTACTTC
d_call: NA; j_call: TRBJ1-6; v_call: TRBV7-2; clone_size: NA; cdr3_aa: CASSSPRVWTLHF; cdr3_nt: TGTGCCAGCAGCTCGCCCAGGGTCTGGACCCTCCACTTT
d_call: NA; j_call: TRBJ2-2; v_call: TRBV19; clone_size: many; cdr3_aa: CASGAYTGELFF; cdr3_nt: TGTGCCAGCGGGGCTTACACCGGGGAGCTGTTTTTT
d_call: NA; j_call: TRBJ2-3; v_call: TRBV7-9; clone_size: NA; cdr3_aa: CASSPSRGGDTQYF; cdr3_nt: TGTGCCAGCAGCCCTTCTAGGGGGGGAGATACGCAGTATTTT
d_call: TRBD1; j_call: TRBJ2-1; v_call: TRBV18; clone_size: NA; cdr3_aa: CASSRRQGSYNEQFF; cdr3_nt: TGTGCCAGCTCTCGTCGACAGGGTTCCTACAATGAGCAGTTCTTC
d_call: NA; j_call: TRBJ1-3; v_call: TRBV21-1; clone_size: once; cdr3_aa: CASSDPGQTFSGNTIYF; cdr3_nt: TGTGCCAGCAGCGATCCGGGACAAACATTCTCTGGAAACACCATATATTTT
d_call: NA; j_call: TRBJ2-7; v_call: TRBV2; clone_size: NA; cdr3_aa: CASSGEPYEQYF; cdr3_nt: TGTGCCAGCAGTGGTGAACCCTACGAGCAGTACTTC
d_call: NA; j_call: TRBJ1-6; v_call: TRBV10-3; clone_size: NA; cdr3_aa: CAISEGSSYNSPLHF; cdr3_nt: TGTGCCATCAGTGAGGGTAGCTCCTATAATTCACCCCTCCACTTT
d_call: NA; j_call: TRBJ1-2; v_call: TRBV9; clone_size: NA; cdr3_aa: CASSVKGGASHYTF; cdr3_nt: TGTGCCAGCAGCGTAAAGGGGGGCGCATCTCACTACACCTTC
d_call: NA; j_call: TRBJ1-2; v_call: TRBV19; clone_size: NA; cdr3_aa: CASTNEQGISYTF; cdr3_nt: TGTGCCAGTACTAACGAACAGGGAATTAGCTACACCTTC
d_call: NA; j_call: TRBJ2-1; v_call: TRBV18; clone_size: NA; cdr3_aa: CASSPPGADYNEQFF; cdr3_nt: TGTGCCAGCTCACCACCGGGAGCCGACTACAATGAGCAGTTCTTC
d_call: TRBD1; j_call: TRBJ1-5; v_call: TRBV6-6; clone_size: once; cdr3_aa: CASRSTGSGQPQHF; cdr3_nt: TGTGCCAGCAGGTCGACAGGGTCCGGTCAGCCCCAGCATTTT
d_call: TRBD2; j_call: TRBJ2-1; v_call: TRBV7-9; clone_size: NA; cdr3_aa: CASSSSTSGDNEQFF; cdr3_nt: TGTGCCAGCAGCTCTAGTACTAGCGGGGATAATGAGCAGTTCTTC
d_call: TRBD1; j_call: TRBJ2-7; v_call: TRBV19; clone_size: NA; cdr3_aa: CASGNVQGYEQYF; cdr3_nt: TGTGCCAGTGGTAACGTACAGGGGTACGAGCAGTACTTC
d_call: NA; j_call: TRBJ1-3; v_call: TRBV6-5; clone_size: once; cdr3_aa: CASSYSRSSGNTIYF; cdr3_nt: TGTGCCAGCAGTTACTCTCGGAGCTCTGGAAACACCATATATTTT
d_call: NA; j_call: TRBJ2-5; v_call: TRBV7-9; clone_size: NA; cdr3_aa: CASSLDSQETQYF; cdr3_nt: TGTGCCAGCAGCTTGGACTCGCAAGAGACCCAGTACTTC
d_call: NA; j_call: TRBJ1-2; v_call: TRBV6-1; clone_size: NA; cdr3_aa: CAGGGLLNYGYAF; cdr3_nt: TGTGCCGGGGGGGGCCTTTTGAACTATGGCTACGCCTTC
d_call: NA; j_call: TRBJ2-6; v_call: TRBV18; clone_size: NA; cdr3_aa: CASSPYLGSGANVLTF; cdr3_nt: TGTGCCAGCTCACCATACCTTGGCTCTGGGGCCAACGTCCTGACTTTC
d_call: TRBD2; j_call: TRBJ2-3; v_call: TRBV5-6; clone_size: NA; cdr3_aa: CASSSRTSGSPDTQYF; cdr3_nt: TGTGCCAGCAGCTCTAGGACTAGCGGGAGTCCAGATACGCAGTATTTT
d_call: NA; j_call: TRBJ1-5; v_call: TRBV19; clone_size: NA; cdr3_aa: CASSDGSLQPQHF; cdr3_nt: TGTGCCAGTTCTGACGGAAGCTTGCAGCCCCAGCATTTT
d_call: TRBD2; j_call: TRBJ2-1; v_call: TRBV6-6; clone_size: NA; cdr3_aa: CASSQLSGTRDEQFF; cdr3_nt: TGTGCCAGCAGTCAACTCTCCGGGACTAGGGATGAGCAGTTCTTC
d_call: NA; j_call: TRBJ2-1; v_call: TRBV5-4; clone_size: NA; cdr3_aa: CASSPERGSSYNEQFF; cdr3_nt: TGTGCCAGCAGCCCGGAGAGGGGGTCTTCCTACAATGAGCAGTTCTTC
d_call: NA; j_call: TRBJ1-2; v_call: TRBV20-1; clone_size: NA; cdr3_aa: CSATGWDGYTF; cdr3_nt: TGCAGTGCGACAGGTTGGGATGGCTACACCTTC
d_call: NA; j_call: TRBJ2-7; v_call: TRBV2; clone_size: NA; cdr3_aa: CASSPSRTYEQYF; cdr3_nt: TGTGCCAGCAGTCCTAGCAGGACCTACGAGCAGTACTTC
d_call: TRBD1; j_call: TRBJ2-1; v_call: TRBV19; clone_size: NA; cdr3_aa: CASSAPGQGSYNEQFF; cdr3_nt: TGTGCCAGTAGTGCCCCGGGACAGGGTTCCTACAATGAGCAGTTCTTC
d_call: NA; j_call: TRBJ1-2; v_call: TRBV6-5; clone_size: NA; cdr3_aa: CASSYSSQGIHYGYTF; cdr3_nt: TGTGCCAGCAGTTACTCGAGTCAGGGGATCCACTATGGCTACACCTTC
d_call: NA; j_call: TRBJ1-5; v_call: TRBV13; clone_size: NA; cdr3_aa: CASSRRDSNQPQHF; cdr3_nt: TGTGCCAGCAGTCGCCGGGATAGCAATCAGCCCCAGCATTTT
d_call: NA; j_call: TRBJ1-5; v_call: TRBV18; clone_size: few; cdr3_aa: CASSPERTDQPQHF; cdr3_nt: TGTGCCAGCTCACCAGAGAGGACGGATCAGCCCCAGCATTTT
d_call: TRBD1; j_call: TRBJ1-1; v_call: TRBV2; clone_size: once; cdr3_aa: CASSDVGDRPMNTEAFF; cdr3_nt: TGTGCCAGCAGTGATGTGGGGGACAGGCCCATGAACACTGAAGCTTTCTTT
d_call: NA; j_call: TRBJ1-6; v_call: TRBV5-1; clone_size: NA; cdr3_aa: CASSLESSYNSPLHF; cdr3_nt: TGCGCCAGCAGCTTGGAAAGCTCCTATAATTCACCCCTCCACTTT
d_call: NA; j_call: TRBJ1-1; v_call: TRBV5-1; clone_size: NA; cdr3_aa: CASFLETANTEAFF; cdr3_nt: TGCGCCAGCTTCCTCGAGACAGCGAACACTGAAGCTTTCTTT
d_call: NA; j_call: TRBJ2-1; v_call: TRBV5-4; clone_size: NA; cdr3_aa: CASSLVGSGVFPLF; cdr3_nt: TGTGCCAGCAGCTTGGTGGGGTCGGGGGTCTTCCCTCTCTTC
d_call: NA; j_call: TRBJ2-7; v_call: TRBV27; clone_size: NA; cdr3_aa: CASSLFQGRNEQYF; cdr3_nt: TGTGCCAGCAGTTTATTTCAGGGAAGGAACGAGCAGTACTTC
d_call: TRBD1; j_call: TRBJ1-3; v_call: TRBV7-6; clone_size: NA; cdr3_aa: CASSPTGGSSGNTIYF; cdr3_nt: TGTGCCAGCAGCCCGACAGGGGGATCTTCTGGAAACACCATATATTTT
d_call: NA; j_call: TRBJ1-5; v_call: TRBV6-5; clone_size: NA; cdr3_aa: CASSYSAVSNQPQHF; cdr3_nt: TGTGCCAGCAGTTACTCGGCAGTTAGCAATCAGCCCCAGCATTTT
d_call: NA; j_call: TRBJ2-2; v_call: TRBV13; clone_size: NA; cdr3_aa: CASCTANTGELFF; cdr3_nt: TGTGCCAGCTGTACAGCGAACACCGGGGAGCTGTTTTTT
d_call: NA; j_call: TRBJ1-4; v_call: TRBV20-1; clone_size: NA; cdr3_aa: CSAWTQGKLFF; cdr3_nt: TGCAGTGCTTGGACCCAGGGAAAACTGTTTTTT
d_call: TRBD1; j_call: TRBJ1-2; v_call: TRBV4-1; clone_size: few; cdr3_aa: CASSQDRTGANYGYTF; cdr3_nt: TGCGCCAGCAGCCAAGATAGGACAGGGGCCAACTATGGCTACACCTTC
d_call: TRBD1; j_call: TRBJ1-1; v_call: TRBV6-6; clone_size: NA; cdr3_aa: CASSVPGTGDYTEAFF; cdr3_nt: TGTGCCAGCAGTGTTCCCGGGACAGGGGATTACACTGAAGCTTTCTTT
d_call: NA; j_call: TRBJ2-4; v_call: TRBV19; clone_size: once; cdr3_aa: CASSLGSGPKNIQYF; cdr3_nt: TGTGCCAGTTCGCTGGGTAGCGGTCCCAAAAACATTCAGTACTTC
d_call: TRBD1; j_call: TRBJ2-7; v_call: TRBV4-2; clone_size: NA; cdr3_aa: CASSQDRFEGQGWYEQYF; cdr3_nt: TGTGCCAGCAGCCAAGATCGATTTGAGGGACAGGGGTGGTACGAGCAGTACTTC
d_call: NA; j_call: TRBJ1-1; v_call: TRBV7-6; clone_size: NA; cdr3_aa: CASSLEGQEAFF; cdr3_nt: TGTGCCAGCAGCTTAGAAGGACAGGAAGCTTTCTTT
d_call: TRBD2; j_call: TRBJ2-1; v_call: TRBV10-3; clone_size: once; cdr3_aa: CAISTGTSGDNEQFF; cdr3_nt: TGTGCCATCAGCACCGGGACTAGCGGGGACAATGAGCAGTTCTTC
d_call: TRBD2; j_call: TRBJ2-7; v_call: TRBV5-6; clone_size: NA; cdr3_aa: CASSLRTSGPYEQYF; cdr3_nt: TGTGCCAGCAGCTTGAGAACTAGCGGGCCCTACGAGCAGTACTTC